The rows below give T cell receptor beta chains drawn from one sample of a study of T cells in Graves' hyperthyroidism and ophthalmopathy. From the multiplex PCR reads, TCRdb called clonotypes with MiXCR, one entry per CDR3 protein. The profile shows about 760,000 distinct CDR3 sequences, over 35% of them singletons. The sequenced sample was blood. Receptor source: a woman in her 40s with Graves' hyperthyroidism. The CDR3 runs from the conserved cysteine through the conserved F or W. A D gene is named only where the DNA matches it firmly. Rows give clone size only sometimes, using once, few, many, or a class for an expanded clone.

TRBJ1-5	.	TRBD1	TRBV6-1	CASNQEGQGAQPQHF	TGTGCCAGCAACCAGGAGGGACAGGGGGCACAGCCCCAGCATTTT
TRBJ2-7	.	TRBD1	TRBV24-1	CATSDGGQGLPHGEQYF	TGTGCCACCAGTGATGGTGGACAGGGACTTCCTCACGGTGAGCAGTACTTC
TRBJ1-2	few	TRBD1	TRBV10-3	CAITGDRGSYGYTF	TGTGCCATCACCGGGGACAGGGGGAGTTATGGCTACACCTTC
TRBJ1-3	many	.	TRBV2	CASSEARVPPGNTIYF	TGTGCCAGCAGTGAGGCCAGGGTGCCTCCTGGAAACACCATATATTTT
TRBJ2-2	.	TRBD1	TRBV9	CASGDDRGSTGELFF	TGTGCCAGCGGCGACGACAGGGGGAGTACCGGGGAGCTGTTTTTT
TRBJ1-1	.	.	TRBV6-1	CASSEEAEAFF	TGTGCCAGCAGTGAGGAGGCTGAAGCTTTCTTT
TRBJ2-5	.	TRBD1	TRBV5-1	CASSLETGTGVAQYF	TGCGCCAGCAGCTTGGAAACCGGGACAGGGGTAGCCCAGTACTTC
TRBJ2-1	many	.	TRBV7-9	CASSLWYEQFF	TGTGCCAGCAGCTTATGGTATGAGCAGTTCTTC
TRBJ2-5	many	.	TRBV14	CASSQVFETQYF	TGTGCCAGCAGCCAAGTCTTTGAGACCCAGTACTTC
TRBJ2-5	.	TRBD2	TRBV6-5	CASSPALGRERLETQYF	TGTGCCAGCAGTCCCGCACTAGGGCGGGAGCGGTTGGAGACCCAGTACTTC
TRBJ1-2	many	.	TRBV6-5	CASSRDRDNYGYTF	TGTGCCAGCAGTCGCGACCGGGATAACTATGGCTACACCTTC
TRBJ2-5	.	TRBD1	TRBV7-2	CASSSGQGMVETQYF	TGTGCCAGCAGCTCAGGACAGGGGATGGTAGAGACCCAGTACTTC
TRBJ1-2	.	.	TRBV7-9	CASSYEGGKAPNYGYAF	TGTGCCAGCAGCTATGAAGGGGGAAAGGCTCCTAACTATGGCTACGCCTTC
TRBJ2-7	.	.	TRBV7-2	CASSLEGGQHEQYF	TGTGCCAGCAGCTTAGAGGGGGGACAGCACGAGCAGTACTTC
TRBJ1-1	many	.	TRBV24-1	CATSSGMNTEAFF	TGTGCCACCAGTTCCGGAATGAACACTGAAGCTTTCTTT
TRBJ2-7	many	.	TRBV19	CASSTGYSYEQYF	TGTGCCAGTTCGACGGGCTACTCCTACGAGCAGTACTTC
TRBJ1-5	many	.	TRBV10-2	CASSESNLGGWHQPQHF	TGCGCCAGCAGTGAGTCGAATTTAGGAGGTTGGCATCAGCCCCAGCATTTT
TRBJ1-1	many	.	TRBV7-3	CASSLKRAEAFF	TGTGCCAGCAGCTTAAAAAGGGCTGAAGCTTTCTTT
TRBJ1-2	few	.	TRBV7-8	CASSGTGLDYGYTF	TGTGCCAGCAGTGGAACAGGGTTGGACTATGGCTACACCTTC
TRBJ1-4	many	TRBD1	TRBV7-2	CASSSTGQRHEKLFF	TGTGCCAGCAGCTCTACGGGACAGAGACATGAAAAACTGTTTTTT
TRBJ1-6	.	TRBD1	TRBV7-2	CASSSGQGRSPLHF	TGTGCCAGCAGCTCTGGACAGGGGCGTTCACCCCTCCACTTT
TRBJ1-2	few	.	TRBV6-2/TRBV6-3	CASSYHTNGYTF	TGTGCCAGCAGTTACCACACGAATGGCTACACCTTC